This section outlines one TCR beta chain sequence together with its context. This clone appeared a few times. The antigen it recognizes is unknown. It has no much larger one-base neighbor in the sample; base qualities were not kept. Sequences GTSNPN (CDR1) and SVGIG (CDR2) are obtained from the germline V gene (reference sequence). V is cut by 0 bases and J by 4 bases, and the space between the germline ends is 12 bases. The cysteine opens and the phenylalanine closes a CDR3 of 14 amino acids. The CDR3 DNA has 42 bases and is translated from base 1. The data belong to a study of beta chain features in type 1 diabetes listed by TCRdb under 2018. About the investigation overall: Mean age, gender distribution, total cell number and subset yield were not different between patients and healthy donors. Across all samples, about 110 million sorted cells were examined, and cell number per subset correlated strongly with RNA yield. The study compared the TCRB repertoires of sorted circulating CD4+ T cell subsets in recently diagnosed type 1 diabetes patients with those in matched healthy donors. Naive and central memory subsets were obtained from all 30 or so donors, but regulatory and stem cell-like memory subsets were isolated from only 8 patients and roughly eight healthy donors.

From each donor, a single peripheral blood sample of about 100 mL on average was drawn into heparinised tubes. A BD FACSAria II and a panel including CD45RO, CCR7, CD25, CD127, CD95 and CD27 were used to sort naive, central memory, regulatory and stem cell-like memory CD4+ T cells. Every sorted population had a purity above 98%. PBMCs were isolated right away by Lymphoprep density gradient centrifugation and were stained directly, without culture. To minimize batch effects, samples were stained and sorted in pairs, one healthy donor with one patient per experiment. All of the isolated RNA was reverse transcribed with the High Capacity cDNA Reverse Transcription Kit, so expressed TCRB transcripts were sequenced. Naive, central memory and regulatory T cell samples underwent deep immunoSEQ sequencing, averaging about 3.5 million total reads per sample. After sorted cells were lysed in RLT buffer, RNA was extracted with DNase-treated RNeasy Micro or Mini kits, with the choice depending on cell number. Each cell subset was processed separately to prevent cross-contamination, with patient and healthy donor samples processed together. TCRB sequences were amplified from cDNA with the immunoSEQ multiplex PCR, producing 87-bp fragments spanning the CDR3 region. Sequencing of the amplicons was performed on the Illumina HiSeq platform. Per the original workflow: Synthetic template baselines were used to correct PCR bias computationally, reads within Hamming distance 2 were collapsed together, and singletons that could not be merged were discarded. Reads were aligned to IMGT to assign V, D and J genes, CDR3 length, and insertions or deletions at six rearrangement sites. Clonotype counts were normalized to sorted cell number within each subset before computing true diversity and Gini coefficients with the tcR R package. Repertoire sharing was quantified using the overlap coefficient calculated on TCRB nucleotide sequences. Out-of-frame TCRB sequences from naive cells were analyzed to stand in for the pre-selection repertoire. Entries here come from immuneACCESS through TCRdb and include only in-frame sequences with V and J called. Some clones fail to appear in such tables; in the studies checked, an unresolved V gene covers under half of the shortfall, and the cause of the remainder is unknown. V and J calls and clone size come straight from that table; D and trimming were deduced from the DNA. Counted in this sample were approximately 340,000 clones; less than 15% of them appeared once. The ten largest clonotypes hold under 0.02% of the sample.

Results and caveats for the whole study, not just this receptor: PCR might favor shorter templates, but patient and control samples were amplified and corrected together, so any skew would affect both groups equally. Only small numbers of individuals were included in the HLA sub-analyses, which left unresolved whether HLA type had any influence on TCRB rearrangement. Because cDNA was sequenced instead of genomic DNA, activated cells with high expression could be over-represented, although the groups did not differ in activation or CD3 levels. In all four CD4+ subsets, TCRB CDR3 length was moderately but significantly shorter in type 1 diabetes patients. The naive, central memory and regulatory TCRB repertoires appeared to resemble one another more closely among patients than among healthy donors. Fewer insertions and more nucleotide deletions at VDJ recombination sites were observed in patients with type 1 diabetes, implying thymic rearrangement abnormalities.

This chain joins TRBV30 to TRBJ1-1, with no D gene named confidently. This receptor was taken from a woman aged 18-35 years in good health. The specimen was naive CD4+ T cells from blood. Reading the label with the study, this specimen's cell subset or site is: true naive CD4+ T cells. The CDR3 corresponds to CAWSVQGGITEAFF. The bases are TGTGCCTGGAGTGTACAAGGCGGGATCACTGAAGCTTTCTTT.